This T cell receptor (beta chain) is from a study of T cell responses to AZD1222 COVID-19 vaccine. Regarding the study as a whole: Donors, mostly white British, included more females; clonal diversity was possibly underestimated. Spike-wide vaccine-associated CD4 TCRs dominated at 160-218 and 743-854.

Germline V lookup: CDR1 LNHNV, CDR2 YYDKDF (reference sequence). The CDR3 length is 14 residues. Trimming cost V 0 bases and J 10 bases, with 15 bases left between them. Clones were read by immunoSEQ multiplex PCR, and TCRdb kept only the in-frame ones, dropping some. The sample contains about 88,000 clones, roughly nine tenths of which appear only once. Comments on this clone: Its antigen is unknown.

The V and J genes are TRBV15 and TRBJ1-2; weak D call: TRBD1 (5 bases). The TCR sequence derives from an adult who received the AZD1222 COVID-19 vaccine. The input for sequencing was peripheral blood, taken 28 days after the second AZD1222 dose. DNA of the CDR3: TGTGCCACCAGCAGAGAGGCTGGGGACGAGGACTACACCTTC. Encoded protein: CATSREAGDEDYTF.